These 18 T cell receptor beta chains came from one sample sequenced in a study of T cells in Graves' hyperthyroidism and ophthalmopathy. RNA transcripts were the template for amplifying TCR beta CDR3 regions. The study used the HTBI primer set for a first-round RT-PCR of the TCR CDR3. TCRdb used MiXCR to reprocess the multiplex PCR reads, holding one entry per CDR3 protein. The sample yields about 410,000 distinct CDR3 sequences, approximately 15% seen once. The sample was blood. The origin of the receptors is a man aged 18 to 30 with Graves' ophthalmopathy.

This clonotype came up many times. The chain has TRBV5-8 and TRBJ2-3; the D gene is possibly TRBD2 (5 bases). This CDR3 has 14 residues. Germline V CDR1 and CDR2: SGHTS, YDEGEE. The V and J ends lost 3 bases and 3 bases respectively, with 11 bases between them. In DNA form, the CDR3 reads TGTGCCAGCAGCTACAGTCGGGGAACAGATACGCAGTATTTT. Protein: CASSYSRGTDTQYF.

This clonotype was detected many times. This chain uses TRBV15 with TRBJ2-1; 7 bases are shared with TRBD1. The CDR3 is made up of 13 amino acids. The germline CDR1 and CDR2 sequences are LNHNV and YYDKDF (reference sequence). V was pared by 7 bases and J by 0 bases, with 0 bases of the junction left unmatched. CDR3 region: CATTGGSYNEQFF. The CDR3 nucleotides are TGTGCCACCACAGGGGGCTCCTACAATGAGCAGTTCTTC.

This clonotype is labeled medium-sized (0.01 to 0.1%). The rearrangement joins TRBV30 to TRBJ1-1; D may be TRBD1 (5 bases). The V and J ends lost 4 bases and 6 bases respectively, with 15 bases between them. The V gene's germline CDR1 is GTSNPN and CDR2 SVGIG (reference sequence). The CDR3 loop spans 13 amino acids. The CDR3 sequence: CAWNGGADPEAFF. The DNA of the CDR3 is TGTGCCTGGAACGGGGGAGCGGACCCTGAAGCTTTCTTT.

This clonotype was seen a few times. CDR3 in amino acids: CAISETSGGALWTQYF. The CDR3 bases are TGTGCCATCAGTGAGACTAGCGGGGGGGCGTTGTGGACCCAGTACTTC. The chain carries TRBV10-3 and TRBJ2-5; 13 bases are a match to TRBD2. Germline V gives CDR1 ENHRY, CDR2 SYGVKD. After removal of 2 bases from V and 7 bases from J, the junction contained 7 bases not matched to a gene. The CDR3 consists of 16 residues.

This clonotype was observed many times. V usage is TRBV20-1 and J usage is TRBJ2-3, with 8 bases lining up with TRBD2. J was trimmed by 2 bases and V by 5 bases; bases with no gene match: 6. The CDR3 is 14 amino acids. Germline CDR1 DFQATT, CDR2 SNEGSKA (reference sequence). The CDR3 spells CSAFAGGDTDTQYF. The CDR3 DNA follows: TGCAGTGCTTTTGCGGGGGGAGACACAGATACGCAGTATTTT.

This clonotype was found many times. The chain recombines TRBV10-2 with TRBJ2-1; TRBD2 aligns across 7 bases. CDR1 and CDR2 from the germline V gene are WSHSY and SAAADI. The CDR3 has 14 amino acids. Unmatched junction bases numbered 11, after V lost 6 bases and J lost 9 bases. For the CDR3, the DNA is TGCGCCAGCAGGAGACTAGCTTCGGAGAGTGAGCAGTTCTTC. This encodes CASRRLASESEQFF.

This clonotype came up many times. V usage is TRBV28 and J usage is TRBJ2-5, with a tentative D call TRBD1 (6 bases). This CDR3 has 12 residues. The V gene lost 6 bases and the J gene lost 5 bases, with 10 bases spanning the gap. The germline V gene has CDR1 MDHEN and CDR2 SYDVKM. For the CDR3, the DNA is TGTGCCAGCAGAAGCGACAGGGAGACCCAGTACTTC. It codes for CASRSDRETQYF.

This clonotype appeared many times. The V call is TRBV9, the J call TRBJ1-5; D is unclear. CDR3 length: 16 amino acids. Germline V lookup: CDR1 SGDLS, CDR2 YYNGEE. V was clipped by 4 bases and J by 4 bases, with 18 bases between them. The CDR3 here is CASSSGGPDPNQPQHF. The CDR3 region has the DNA TGTGCCAGCAGCTCCGGCGGGCCGGACCCTAATCAGCCCCAGCATTTT.

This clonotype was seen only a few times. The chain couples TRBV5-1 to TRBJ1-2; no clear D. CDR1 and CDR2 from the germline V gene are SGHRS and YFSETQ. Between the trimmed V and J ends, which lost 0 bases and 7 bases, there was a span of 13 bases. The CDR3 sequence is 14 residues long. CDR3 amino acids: CASSLALEGIGYTF. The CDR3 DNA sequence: TGCGCCAGCAGCTTGGCCCTTGAAGGGATTGGCTACACCTTC.

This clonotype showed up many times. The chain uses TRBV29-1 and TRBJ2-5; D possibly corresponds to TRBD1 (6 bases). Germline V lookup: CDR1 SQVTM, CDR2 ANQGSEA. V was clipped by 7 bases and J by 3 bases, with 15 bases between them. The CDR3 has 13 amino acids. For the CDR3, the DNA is TGCAGCGCCGGTCTCCGACAGGAAGAGACCCAGTACTTC. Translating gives CSAGLRQEETQYF.

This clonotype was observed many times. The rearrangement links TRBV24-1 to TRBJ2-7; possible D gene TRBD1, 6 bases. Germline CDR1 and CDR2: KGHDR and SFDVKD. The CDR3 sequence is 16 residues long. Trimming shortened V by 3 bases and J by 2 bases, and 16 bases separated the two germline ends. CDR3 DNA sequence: TGTGCCACCAGTGATGGGGGACGGCAGGGGACCTACGAGCAGTACTTC. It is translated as CATSDGGRQGTYEQYF.

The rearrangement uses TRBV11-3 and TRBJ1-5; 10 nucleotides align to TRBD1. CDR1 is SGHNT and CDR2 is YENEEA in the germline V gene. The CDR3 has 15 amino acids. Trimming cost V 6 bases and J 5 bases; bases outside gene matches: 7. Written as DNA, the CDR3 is TGTGCCAGCAGTGGACAGGGGGTAAACGATCAGCCCCAGCATTTT. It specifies CASSGQGVNDQPQHF.

The CDR3 region has the DNA TGTGCCAGCAGTTTTTGGGGGGCTAAAGAGACCCAGTACTTC. It is translated as CASSFWGAKETQYF. The chain uses TRBV27 and TRBJ2-5; the D gene could be TRBD1 or TRBD2 (6 bases each). The length of the CDR3 is 14 residues. Between the trimmed V and J ends, which lost 3 bases and 3 bases, there was a span of 11 bases. Per germline, CDR1 MNHEY and CDR2 SMNVEV (reference sequence).

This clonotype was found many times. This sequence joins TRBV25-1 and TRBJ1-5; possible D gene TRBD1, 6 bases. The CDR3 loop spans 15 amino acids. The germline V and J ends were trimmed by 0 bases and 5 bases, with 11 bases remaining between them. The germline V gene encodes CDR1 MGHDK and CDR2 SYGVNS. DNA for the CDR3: TGTGCCAGCAGTGAATACTGGGCAGGGGATCAGCCCCAGCATTTT. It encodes CASSEYWAGDQPQHF.

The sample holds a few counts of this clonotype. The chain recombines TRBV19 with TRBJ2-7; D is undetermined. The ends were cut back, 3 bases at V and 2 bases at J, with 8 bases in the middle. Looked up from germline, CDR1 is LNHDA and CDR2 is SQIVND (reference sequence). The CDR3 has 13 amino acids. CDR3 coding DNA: TGTGCCAGTAGTATGGGCAGTACCTACGAGCAGTACTTC. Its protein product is CASSMGSTYEQYF.

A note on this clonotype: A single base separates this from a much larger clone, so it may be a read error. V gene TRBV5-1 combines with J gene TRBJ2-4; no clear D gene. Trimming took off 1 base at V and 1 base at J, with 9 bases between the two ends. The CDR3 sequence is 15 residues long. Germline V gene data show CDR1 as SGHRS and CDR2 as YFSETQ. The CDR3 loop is CASSLSTAAKNIQYF. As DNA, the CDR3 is TGCGCCAGCAGCTTGAGTACAGCGGCCAAAAACATTCAGTACTTC.

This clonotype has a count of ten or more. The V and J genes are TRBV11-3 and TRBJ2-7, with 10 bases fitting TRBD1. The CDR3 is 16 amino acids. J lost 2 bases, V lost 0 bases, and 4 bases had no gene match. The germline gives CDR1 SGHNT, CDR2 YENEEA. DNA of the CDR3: TGTGCCAGCAGCTTAGATTCAGGGACAGGGGCCTACGAGCAGTACTTC. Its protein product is CASSLDSGTGAYEQYF. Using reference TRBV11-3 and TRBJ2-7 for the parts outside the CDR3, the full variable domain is EAGVVQSPRYKIIEKKQPVAFWCNPISGHNTLYWYLQNLGQGPELLIRYENEEAVDDSQLPKDRFSAERLKGVDSTLKIQPAELGDSAVYLCASSLDSGTGAYEQYFGPGTRLTVT.

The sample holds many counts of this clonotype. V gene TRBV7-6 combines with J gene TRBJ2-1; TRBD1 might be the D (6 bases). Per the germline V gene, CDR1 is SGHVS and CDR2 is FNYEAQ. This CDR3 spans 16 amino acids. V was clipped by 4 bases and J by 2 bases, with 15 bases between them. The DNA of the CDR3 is TGTGCCAGCAGCTCACCCTGGGACACCACCTACAATGAGCAGTTCTTC. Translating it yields CASSSPWDTTYNEQFF.